These T cell receptor beta chains were read from a single sample in a study of response to subunit inactivated influenza vaccine. MiXCR, applied by TCRdb to the RT-PCR reads, yields one record per CDR3 protein. The sample has about 610,000 distinct CDR3 sequences, 14% seen once. Sequences were derived from PBMCs from blood, sampled approximately 12 days after vaccination. These receptors all stem from a middle-aged man who received an inactivated influenza vaccine. CDR3s include the opening cysteine and the closing phenylalanine or tryptophan. Fields, in order: D gene, clone size, V gene, J gene, CDR3 DNA, CDR3 protein. A D gene is named only where the DNA matches it firmly. Clone size is stated in some rows and not others, as once, few, many or a class when expanded.

NA	many	TRBV5-1	TRBJ2-1	TGCGCCAGCAGCTTGGCCGTCAACTACAATGAGCAGTTCTTC	CASSLAVNYNEQFF
TRBD1	few	TRBV27	TRBJ2-7	TGTGCCAGCAGTTTCGCCGCGGGACAGGGGTCCTACGAGCAGTACTTC	CASSFAAGQGSYEQYF
TRBD2	many	TRBV11-2	TRBJ2-3	TGTGCCAGCAGCCACAATCCTAGCGGGGGAGTTGCGCAGTATTTT	CASSHNPSGGVAQYF
NA	NA	TRBV4-2	TRBJ2-3	TGTGCCAGCAGCCAGGAACTAGCTTCCACAGATACGCGGTATTTT	CASSQELASTDTRYF
NA	NA	TRBV14	TRBJ2-1	TGTGCCAGCAGCCCGCATGAGGATGGTGAGCAGTTCTTC	CASSPHEDGEQFF
TRBD1	NA	TRBV19	TRBJ2-2	TGTGCCAGTTCGGACAGGGTTGGCACCGGGGAGCTGTTTTTT	CASSDRVGTGELFF
NA	NA	TRBV10-1	TRBJ2-5	TGCGCCAGCAGTGATTCGTCCCCGGGAGAGACCCAGTACTTC	CASSDSSPGETQYF
TRBD1	few	TRBV9	TRBJ2-7	TGTGCCAGCAGCGCCACAGGGGCGCCCTACGAGCAGTACTTC	CASSATGAPYEQYF
NA	few	TRBV11-2	TRBJ2-5	TGTGCCAGCAGCCTGGGACAGAGGGGGGACCAGTACTTC	CASSLGQRGDQYF
NA	few	TRBV20-1	TRBJ2-7	TGCAGTGCTAGAGCTTACTACGAGCAGTACTTC	CSARAYYEQYF
TRBD2	NA	TRBV12-3/TRBV12-4	TRBJ2-7	TGTGCCAGCAGTTTCCCGGCGCGGGGGGGCCAAGGGGAGCAGTACTTC	CASSFPARGGQGEQYF
TRBD2	few	TRBV20-1	TRBJ2-3	TGCAGTGCTATTCCCCCGGGACTAGCAGGCACAGATACGCAGTATTTT	CSAIPPGLAGTDTQYF
NA	NA	TRBV16	TRBJ1-5	TGTGCCAGCAGCCAAGGCCAGCTCAAAAATAATCAGCCCCAGCATTTT	CASSQGQLKNNQPQHF
NA	many	TRBV11-2	TRBJ2-7	TGTGCCAGCAGCTTAGATTCTTTTGTTAGATACGAGCAGTACTTC	CASSLDSFVRYEQYF
NA	NA	TRBV10-2	TRBJ2-3	TGCGCCAGCAGTGAGGGAGCTAAGGCGGGGAGGTTCACAGATACGCAGTATTTT	CASSEGAKAGRFTDTQYF
TRBD2	NA	TRBV7-3	TRBJ2-6	TGTGCCAGCAGCTTAACTAGCGGGAACCCCTCTGGGGCCAACGTCCTGACTTTC	CASSLTSGNPSGANVLTF
NA	many	TRBV10-3	TRBJ2-7	TGTGCCATCAGTGAGTCCCCGGGCAGGGGAGGATCTGGCGAGCAGTACTTC	CAISESPGRGGSGEQYF
NA	few	TRBV7-2	TRBJ1-2	TGTGCCAGCAGCTTAGCGTCTAACTATGGCTACACCTTC	CASSLASNYGYTF
TRBD2	NA	TRBV6-1	TRBJ2-1	TGTGCCAGCAGCAGAAACGAACTAGCGGAGCTCAATGAGCAGTTCTTC	CASSRNELAELNEQFF
NA	few	TRBV11-2	TRBJ1-3	TGTGCCAGCAGCCCTTCGACAACGCTGGCCTCTGGAAACACCATATATTTT	CASSPSTTLASGNTIYF
NA	few	TRBV28	TRBJ2-7	TGTGCCAGCAGTTCTACAGGGACTCCCTACGAGCAGTACTTC	CASSSTGTPYEQYF
NA	few	TRBV5-1	TRBJ2-1	TGCGCCAGCGCCGGGAGAGGGGGGGCGAATGAGCAGTTCTTC	CASAGRGGANEQFF
NA	few	TRBV24-1	TRBJ2-2	TGTGCCACCAGTGACCCCTCGGGGGGCCCTCACGGGGAGCTGTTTTTT	CATSDPSGGPHGELFF
TRBD2	NA	TRBV29-1	TRBJ2-7	TGCAGCGTGGAGGGGAGGGGACTAGCGGGACGCGAGCAGTACTTC	CSVEGRGLAGREQYF
TRBD2	many	TRBV4-3	TRBJ2-1	TGCGCCAGCAGCCAAGAAGTGGTAGGGACTAGCGGGAACGGTGAGCAGTTCTTC	CASSQEVVGTSGNGEQFF
NA	NA	TRBV19	TRBJ1-1	TGTGCCAGTTTCCGGGGTATGAACACTGAAGCTTTCTTT	CASFRGMNTEAFF
NA	NA	TRBV10-3	TRBJ2-6	TGTGCCATCAGTGGGCCGACAGATTCCTACCTCTCTGGGGCCAACGTCCTGACTTTC	CAISGPTDSYLSGANVLTF
NA	NA	TRBV7-9	TRBJ2-5	TGTGCCAGCTTTACGGGGGTAGGAGGGACCCAGTACTTC	CASFTGVGGTQYF
TRBD1	many	TRBV3-1	TRBJ1-5	TGTGCCAGCAGCCTGGGACAGGGCGGGGGTCAGCCCCAGCATTTT	CASSLGQGGGQPQHF
TRBD2	few	TRBV27	TRBJ2-1	TGTGCCAGCAGTTTAGCTAGCGGTTTTTACAATGAGCAGTTCTTC	CASSLASGFYNEQFF
TRBD1	few	TRBV9	TRBJ2-2	TGTGCCAGCAGCGTAGACAGGGGCGGGCGCACCGGGGAGCTGTTTTTT	CASSVDRGGRTGELFF
NA	NA	TRBV20-1	TRBJ1-1	TGCAGTGCTAGTCGTGATTCCATGAACACTGAAGCTTTCTTT	CSASRDSMNTEAFF
NA	few	TRBV2	TRBJ1-1	TGTGCCAGCAGTCGATCCGGGACGGGCTTGAACACTGAAGCTTTCTTT	CASSRSGTGLNTEAFF
NA	few	TRBV4-3	TRBJ2-5	TGCGCCAGCAGCCAAGCCCCGACATCTACTTCACAAGAGACCCAGTACTTC	CASSQAPTSTSQETQYF
NA	few	TRBV29-1	TRBJ2-7	TGCAGCGTTGTAAGTTCTGGGACAAACGACGAGCAGTACTTC	CSVVSSGTNDEQYF
NA	NA	TRBV5-5	TRBJ1-6	TGTGCCAGCAGCTTGGAGGAAATTTATAATTCACCCCTCCACTTT	CASSLEEIYNSPLHF
TRBD2	few	TRBV7-2	TRBJ2-7	TGTGCCAGCAGCCTTAGCGGGAGGGCCTCCGAGCAGTACTTC	CASSLSGRASEQYF
NA	many	TRBV5-1	TRBJ2-5	TGCGCCAGCTTCCGTGCTGCAGGGACCGAAGAGACCCAGTACTTC	CASFRAAGTEETQYF
TRBD2	many	TRBV28	TRBJ2-2	TGTGCCAGCAGCCCTGATCTAGCGGGGGCAACCGGGGAGCTGTTTTTT	CASSPDLAGATGELFF
NA	NA	TRBV7-2	TRBJ2-2	TGTGCCAGCAGCCCCGAGACCTTGACCGGGGAGCTGTTTTTT	CASSPETLTGELFF
NA	many	TRBV28	TRBJ2-1	TGTGCCAGCAGTTCTCGACAGTACGAGCAGTTCTTC	CASSSRQYEQFF
NA	NA	TRBV20-1	TRBJ2-1	TGCAGTGCTAGAGCCCCATCTAACAATGAGCAGTTCTTC	CSARAPSNNEQFF
NA	few	TRBV4-2	TRBJ1-4	TGTGCCAGCAGCCAAAGGGGTTCCTATGAAAAACTGTTTTTT	CASSQRGSYEKLFF
NA	few	TRBV14	TRBJ2-6	TGTGCCAGCAGCCAAGTTCCCTCTGGGGCCAACGTCCTGACTTTC	CASSQVPSGANVLTF
NA	few	TRBV6-4	TRBJ1-1	TGTGCCAGCAGTGCCCAGGGAAGGGGGAACACTGAAGCTTTCTTT	CASSAQGRGNTEAFF